The 17 T cell receptor beta chains below come from one sample, sequenced in a study of T cells in Graves' hyperthyroidism and ophthalmopathy. Using RNA transcripts as the source, TCR beta CDR3 regions were amplified. In the first-round RT-PCR of the TCR CDR3, the HTBI primer set was used. TCRdb independently ran MiXCR on the multiplex PCR reads; one entry per CDR3 protein. The data show under 350,000 distinct CDR3 sequences, 13% seen once. Source material: blood. All receptors come from a woman aged 30 to 39 with Graves' hyperthyroidism that later progressed to Graves' ophthalmopathy.

This clonotype was recorded many times. The rearrangement uses TRBV27 and TRBJ1-5, with D unresolved. CDR1 is MNHEY and CDR2 is SMNVEV in the germline V gene (reference sequence). The CDR3 runs 15 residues. With 5 bases removed from V and 0 bases from J, the gap between germline ends came to 11 bases. As DNA, the CDR3 is TGTGCCAGCAGTCCCTCTTGGACTAGCAATCAGCCCCAGCATTTT. Protein product: CASSPSWTSNQPQHF.

This clonotype came up many times. This chain connects TRBV20-1 to TRBJ1-2; D is uncertain. There are 12 residues in the CDR3. The V gene lost 0 bases and the J gene lost 5 bases, with 7 bases spanning the gap. The germline CDR1 and CDR2 sequences are DFQATT and SNEGSKA (reference sequence). DNA for the CDR3: TGCAGTGCTAGAGATCAATGGTATGGCTACACCTTC. Amino acids: CSARDQWYGYTF.

This clonotype was observed a handful of times. The chain links TRBV5-1 to TRBJ2-2; unclear D gene. Germline assignment: CDR1 SGHRS and CDR2 YFSETQ. The CDR3 loop spans 15 amino acids. Trimming removed 0 bases at V and 7 bases at J, with 13 bases between. The chain's CDR3 is CASSLDQNPDGELFF. The CDR3 DNA reads as TGCGCCAGCAGCTTGGACCAGAACCCGGACGGGGAGCTGTTTTTT. The full variable domain, with the rest looked up from reference TRBV5-1 and TRBJ2-2, is KAGVTQTPRYLIKTRGQQVTLSCSPISGHRSVSWYQQTPGQGLQFLFEYFSETQRNKGNFPGRFSGRQFSNSRSEMNVSTLELGDSALYLCASSLDQNPDGELFFGEGSRLTVL.

A few counts support this clonotype. V is TRBV5-1 and J is TRBJ2-1; D uncertain. V was cut by 4 bases and J by 2 bases, with 16 bases left in between. Looked up from germline, CDR1 is SGHRS and CDR2 is YFSETQ. The CDR3 loop spans 16 amino acids. The DNA of the CDR3 is TGCGCCAGCAGCCTCCTTTTAGGTCCTCCCTACAATGAGCAGTTCTTC. Protein sequence: CASSLLLGPPYNEQFF.

This clonotype was seen many times. CDR3 DNA: TGTGCCAGCAGCCCCGACGGCGGAGCTTTCTTT. Its translation: CASSPDGGAFF. The chain uses TRBV11-1 and TRBJ1-1; D not certain. The CDR3 has 11 amino acids. Germline lookup yields CDR1 SGHAT and CDR2 FQDESV (reference sequence). Trimming left V 5 bases short and J 10 bases short, with 11 bases between.

This clonotype was seen at least ten times. For the CDR3, the DNA is TGCGCCAGCAGCCCCCGGATGGCAAACACTGAAGCTTTCTTT. Protein sequence: CASSPRMANTEAFF. This sequence joins TRBV5-1 and TRBJ1-1; D is unresolved. The CDR3 covers 14 residues. Trimming removed 4 bases at V and 2 bases at J, with 12 bases between. The germline V gene encodes CDR1 SGHRS and CDR2 YFSETQ.

The chain carries TRBV19 and TRBJ2-2; no clear D gene. The CDR3 is made up of 13 amino acids. Germline CDR1 reads LNHDA; CDR2 reads SQIVND (reference sequence). Trimming removed 3 bases at V and 6 bases at J, with 8 bases between. CDR3 sequence (DNA): TGTGCCAGTAGTATGGTTGACGCCGGGGAGCTGTTTTTT. Protein sequence: CASSMVDAGELFF. Using reference TRBV19 and TRBJ2-2 for the parts outside the CDR3, the full variable domain is DGGITQSPKYLFRKEGQNVTLSCEQNLNHDAMYWYRQDPGQGLRLIYYSQIVNDFQKGDIAEGYSVSREKKESFPLTVTSAQKNPTAFYLCASSMVDAGELFFGEGSRLTVL.

This clonotype was detected many times. The J gene is TRBJ2-4, the V gene TRBV7-9; D tentatively reads TRBD1 or TRBD2 (5 bases each). V lost 5 bases to trimming and J lost 1 base, with 21 bases between them. In germline, CDR1 is SEHNR, CDR2 FQNEAQ (reference sequence). This CDR3 has 18 amino acids. The CDR3 DNA reads TGTGCCAGCAGCCCCGGACCGGGGCTGCCTGGGGCCAAAAACATTCAGTACTTC. It specifies CASSPGPGLPGAKNIQYF.

The sample holds many counts of this clonotype. Compared with germline, one end of the junction differs, possibly owing to a read error. The chain links TRBV28 to TRBJ2-7, with a possible D match to TRBD2 (5 bases). This CDR3 is 12 amino acids long. Germline CDR1 MDHEN, CDR2 SYDVKM. CDR3 in amino acids: CATSSSSHEQYF. The CDR3 DNA sequence: TGTGCCACCTCGTCTAGCTCCCACGAGCAGTACTTC.

This clonotype was found many times. J is TRBJ2-3 and V is TRBV4-3; D is ambiguous. The germline CDR1 and CDR2 sequences are LGHNA and YSLEER. The CDR3 runs 16 residues. V shed 3 bases and J shed 0 bases, with 13 bases lying between them. Here the CDR3 DNA reads TGCGCCAGCAGCCAGCCCCTGGGGTCTAGCACAGATACGCAGTATTTT. Translating gives CASSQPLGSSTDTQYF.

This clonotype was detected ten times or more. J is TRBJ1-1 and V is TRBV5-1, with D uncertain. Trimming took off 2 bases at V and 3 bases at J, with 8 bases between the two ends. The CDR3 length is 13 residues. Looked up from germline, CDR1 is SGHRS and CDR2 is YFSETQ. The CDR3 spells CASSFEGHTEAFF. The CDR3 DNA reads TGCGCCAGCAGCTTCGAAGGGCACACTGAAGCTTTCTTT.

This clonotype was seen repeatedly, ten times or more. The chain has TRBV6-2 or TRBV6-3 and TRBJ2-7; D is unresolved. Looked up from germline, CDR1 is MNHEY and CDR2 is SVGEGT. The CDR3 runs 13 residues. V lost 0 bases, J lost 6 bases, and 9 bases lay in between. The CDR3 DNA sequence: TGTGCCAGCAGTTACTCGGCATGGGGCGAGCAGTACTTC. Its translation is CASSYSAWGEQYF.

V and J are TRBV4-3 and TRBJ1-2; maybe TRBD1 (5 bases). This CDR3 spans 15 amino acids. CDR1 is LGHNA, CDR2 YSLEER, per germline. Trimming took off 0 bases at V and 8 bases at J, with 16 bases between the two ends. This CDR3 reads CASSQDTITGRGYTF. CDR3 sequence (DNA): TGCGCCAGCAGCCAAGATACGATCACAGGCCGGGGCTACACCTTC.

This clonotype was seen at least ten times. The rearrangement links TRBV13 to TRBJ2-3; 11 positions match TRBD2. Trimming cost V 3 bases and J 5 bases; bases outside gene matches: 7. The CDR3 consists of 16 residues. CDR1 and CDR2 (germline): PRHDT, FYEKMQ (reference sequence). The CDR3 DNA reads as TGTGCCAGCAGCTTCTCTAGCGGGAGGTGGGGAGATACGCAGTATTTT. This gives the protein CASSFSSGRWGDTQYF.

The chain employs TRBV20-1 and TRBJ2-3; 8 bases are shared with TRBD2. The CDR3 is 15 residues long. Trimming took 0 bases from V and 6 from J; bases not matched to a gene: 8. Germline V lookup: CDR1 DFQATT, CDR2 SNEGSKA (reference sequence). The CDR3 is CSARDDGGADDTQYF. For the CDR3, the DNA is TGCAGTGCTAGAGATGACGGGGGGGCCGACGATACGCAGTATTTT.

This clonotype was observed many times. The V gene is TRBV5-1, the J gene TRBJ1-1; 10 nucleotides agree with TRBD1. In germline, CDR1 is SGHRS, CDR2 YFSETQ. Germline trimming cut 0 bases from V and 4 bases from J; bases unmatched to any gene: 6. This CDR3 has 16 residues. The CDR3 DNA reads TGCGCCAGCAGCTTGGGACAGGGGGCTACTTTCACTGAAGCTTTCTTT. Residues: CASSLGQGATFTEAFF.

This clonotype was detected ten times or more. This sequence joins TRBV6-2 or TRBV6-3 and TRBJ2-5, with D possibly TRBD2 on 5 matching bases. This CDR3 is built from 19 residues. The V and J ends lost 6 bases and 6 bases respectively, with 32 bases between them. Germline V gene data show CDR1 as MNHEY and CDR2 as SVGEGT. CDR3 coding DNA: TGTGCCAGCAGGCCTGTTTTGTCGGAGCGGCTCGCTTTTTCACAGACCCAGTACTTC. It yields the protein CASRPVLSERLAFSQTQYF.